One sample yielded the 9 T cell receptor beta chains listed below, sequenced in a study of regulatory T cells in long-lasting Graves disease. Time point indicated: newly diagnosed GD, antithyroid drugs for less than 3 months. PBMC-extracted RNA yielded the TCR library. Libraries of TCR beta came from iRepertoire HTBI primers plus Arm-PCR of CDR3 regions. TCRdb re-analysed the multiplex PCR reads in MiXCR, keeping a single row per CDR3 protein. Here the sample spans roughly 420,000 distinct CDR3 sequences, around 15% being singletons. The same specimen was also included in a second study, on T cells in Graves' hyperthyroidism and ophthalmopathy.

Here the sequenced sample was peripheral blood mononuclear cells (PBMCs), taken at new diagnosis, from a patient treated with antithyroid drugs. The receptors stem from a woman between 50 and 59 years old with Graves disease.

The table lists this clonotype with a few counts. The J gene is TRBJ2-5, the V gene TRBV11-3; D is perhaps TRBD2 (5 bases). Germline V lookup: CDR1 SGHNT, CDR2 YENEEA. The CDR3 contains 15 residues. Trimming left V 2 bases short and J 5 bases short, with 15 bases between. CDR3 nucleotides: TGTGCCAGCAGCTTAAGCGGTCTAAGAGGGGAGACCCAGTACTTC. Its protein is CASSLSGLRGETQYF. The variable domain in full, with the rest retrieved from reference TRBV11-3 and TRBJ2-5, is EAGVVQSPRYKIIEKKQPVAFWCNPISGHNTLYWYLQNLGQGPELLIRYENEEAVDDSQLPKDRFSAERLKGVDSTLKIQPAELGDSAVYLCASSLSGLRGETQYFGPGTRLLVL.

This clonotype has more than one count but fewer than ten. The V gene is TRBV27, the J gene TRBJ2-2, with D tentatively TRBD2 (7 bases). The CDR3 runs 15 residues. V was clipped by 7 bases and J by 2 bases, with 14 bases between them. Germline lookup yields CDR1 MNHEY and CDR2 SMNVEV (reference sequence). The CDR3, as DNA: TGTGCCAGCATCAAGGGGGGGGTAAACACCGGGGAGCTGTTTTTT. Amino acid sequence: CASIKGGVNTGELFF.

This chain's CDR3 is CASSQFTRLQANSPLHF. DNA for the CDR3: TGTGCCAGCAGCCAATTTACCCGATTACAGGCTAATTCACCCCTCCACTTT. This chain joins TRBV14 and TRBJ1-6; D is possibly TRBD1 (5 bases). Germline lookup yields CDR1 SGHDN and CDR2 FVKESK. The V gene lost 2 bases and the J gene lost 6 bases, with 17 bases spanning the gap. The CDR3 runs to 17 residues. Full variable domain (outside the CDR3, taken from reference TRBV14 and TRBJ1-6): EAGVTQFPSHSVIEKGQTVTLRCDPISGHDNLYWYRRVMGKEIKFLLHFVKESKQDESGMPNNRFLAERTGGTYSTLKVQPAELEDSGVYFCASSQFTRLQANSPLHFGNGTRLTVT.

This clonotype was detected many times. The J gene is TRBJ1-4, the V gene TRBV24-1; no reliable D call. Germline V lookup: CDR1 KGHDR, CDR2 SFDVKD. The V gene lost 2 bases and the J gene lost 8 bases, with 11 bases spanning the gap. This CDR3 comprises 14 residues. As DNA, the CDR3 is TGTGCCACCAGTGATTCTCGAGCGGGCGAAAAACTGTTTTTT. This sequence encodes CATSDSRAGEKLFF.

As to this clonotype: This may arise from a read error, as a much more abundant clone is one base away. The chain uses TRBV12-3 or TRBV12-4 and TRBJ2-1; 9 nucleotides match TRBD2. V lost 6 bases to trimming and J lost 10 bases; unmatched junction nucleotides: 10. The CDR3 loop spans 14 amino acids. CDR3 region: CASRVAGVGYEQFF. In nucleotides, the CDR3 is TGTGCCAGCAGAGTAGCGGGAGTAGGCTACGAGCAGTTCTTC.

The table lists this clonotype with many counts. The chain joins TRBV20-1 to TRBJ2-3, with 7 bases fitting TRBD2. Trimming cost V 4 bases and J 7 bases; bases outside gene matches: 14. This CDR3 has 15 residues. Germline lookup yields CDR1 DFQATT and CDR2 SNEGSKA (reference sequence). CDR3 DNA sequence: TGCAGTGCTACCCCTAGCGGCAGGGCCCCAAATACGCAGTATTTT. This gives the protein CSATPSGRAPNTQYF.

This clonotype was found many times. The V and J genes are TRBV27 and TRBJ2-7; TRBD2 matches at 7 bases. Per the germline V gene, CDR1 is MNHEY and CDR2 is SMNVEV (reference sequence). The CDR3 has 15 amino acids. V trimming: 6 bases; J trimming: 2 bases; junction bases outside the gene matches: 10. CDR3 residues: CASRRDAGVAYEQYF. DNA for the CDR3: TGTGCCAGCAGGAGAGACGCGGGAGTGGCCTACGAGCAGTACTTC.

Notes on this clonotype: A single base is all that separates this from a far larger clone, so a read error is likely. V and J are TRBV7-9 and TRBJ2-3, with a tentative D call TRBD2 (5 bases). With the DNA end fitting TRBJ2-1 better, the J assignment may be wrong. The CDR3 extends over 14 amino acids. CDR1 is SEHNR, CDR2 FQNEAQ, per germline (reference sequence). The CDR3 coding sequence is TGTGCCAGCAGCTTCCCCATAGCTAGCTCCGAGCAGTTCTTC. This gives the protein CASSFPIASSEQFF.

This clonotype was found a few times. The rearrangement joins TRBV6-2 or TRBV6-3 to TRBJ1-1, with D possibly being TRBD1 (6 bases). Germline lookup yields CDR1 MNHEY and CDR2 SVGEGT. CDR3 length: 12 residues. Trimming removed 0 bases at V and 7 bases at J, with 6 bases between. The DNA for the CDR3 is TGTGCCAGCAGTTACTCGGACAGTGAAGCTTTCTTT. Its protein product is CASSYSDSEAFF.